The rows below give T cell receptor beta chains drawn from one sample of a study of T cell responses to AZD1222 COVID-19 vaccine. Using immunoSEQ multiplex PCR, the repertoire was profiled, and TCRdb retains in-frame clones only, with some absent. The table includes about 170,000 clones, around 90% detected once. The starting material was peripheral blood, obtained on day 0 of AZD1222 vaccination. The receptors originated from an adult in good health. Each CDR3 is given with its conserved first and last residue. A D gene is named only where the DNA matches it firmly. Size tells how often a clone was seen (once, few, many) or the class of an expanded clone, and some rows leave it out.

v_gene,j_gene,d_gene,abundance,CDR3nt,CDR3aa
TRBV5-1,TRBJ2-2,-,once,TGCGCCAGCAGCACCGGGACCTCGGCGCACACCGGGGAGCTGTTTTTT,CASSTGTSAHTGELFF
TRBV3-1/TRBV3-2,TRBJ1-1,-,-,TGTGCCAGCAGCCAAGCTGGGGGGAACACTGAAGCTTTCTTT,CASSQAGGNTEAFF
TRBV19,TRBJ1-4,-,-,TGTGCCAGTAGTCCCCTCCGAAATGAAAAACTGTTTTTT,CASSPLRNEKLFF
TRBV19,TRBJ2-3,TRBD1,-,TGTGCCAGTAGTGTCCGACAGGGCTGGACAGATACGCAGTATTTT,CASSVRQGWTDTQYF
TRBV4-1,TRBJ1-6,TRBD1,-,TGCGCCAGCAGCCAAGTGGGACAGGGACCCTCACCCCTCCACTTT,CASSQVGQGPSPLHF
TRBV28,TRBJ1-6,-,-,TGTGCCGCCGCCCCAGGAAGCGCCTATAATTCACCCCTCCACTTT,CAAAPGSAYNSPLHF
TRBV15,TRBJ1-2,TRBD1,-,TGTGCCACCAGCCCGAACACAGGGGTCTACACCTTC,CATSPNTGVYTF
TRBV11-3,TRBJ2-1,TRBD2,-,TGTGCCAGCAGCGGTATAGCGGGTGAGCAGTTCTTC,CASSGIAGEQFF
TRBV2,TRBJ2-7,-,-,TGTGCCAGCATGCGGGAGAGGGGGAGCTACGAGCAGTACTTC,CASMRERGSYEQYF
TRBV5-8,TRBJ2-7,TRBD1,few,TGTGCCAGCAGGTATCTCGGACAGGTCACCTACGAGCAGTACTTC,CASRYLGQVTYEQYF
TRBV3-1/TRBV3-2,TRBJ2-2,TRBD2,-,TGTGCCAGCCGGGCGGGGAGGGCTCAGAACACCGGGGAGCTGTTTTTT,CASRAGRAQNTGELFF
TRBV9,TRBJ2-1,-,-,TGTGCCAGCAGCCCCGGCGGGGCACTGGGAAATGAGCAGTTCTTC,CASSPGGALGNEQFF
TRBV7-9,TRBJ2-7,TRBD2,-,TGTGCCAGCAGCTTAGCGCCTGAGAGCGGGAGTGGCAACGAGCAGTACTTC,CASSLAPESGSGNEQYF
TRBV11-3,TRBJ2-5,-,-,TGTGCCAGCAGCTTAAGGGCGTCAAATCAAGAGACCCAGTACTTC,CASSLRASNQETQYF
TRBV28,TRBJ2-7,-,once,TGTGCCAGCAGTTTGATGGGGTCCTACGAGCAGTACTTC,CASSLMGSYEQYF
TRBV6-2/TRBV6-3,TRBJ1-6,-,-,TGTGCCAGCAGTTACTCAAGTGCTTCCAATTCACCCCTCCACTTT,CASSYSSASNSPLHF
TRBV11-2,TRBJ1-5,-,-,TGTGCCAGCAGCTCTTACCAGACGACAGTGAGCAATCAGCCCCAGCATTTT,CASSSYQTTVSNQPQHF